Listed below are T cell receptor beta chains from one sample, sequenced in a study of control samples from healthy donors and cancer patients. The assay was immunoSEQ multiplex PCR, and TCRdb's table has in-frame clones only and misses some. The sample records fewer than 200,000 clones, 90% being singletons. Source material: blood. The receptors shown here come from a woman in her forties or fifties in good health. The CDR3 runs from the conserved cysteine through the conserved F or W. A D gene is named only where the DNA matches it firmly. For some rows the clone size is stated as once, few or many, or as a class when expanded; others skip it.

cdr3_nt: TGTGCCAGCAATCGGGACAGAGGCCAGCCCCAGCATTTT; cdr3_aa: CASNRDRGQPQHF; v_call: TRBV2; d_call: TRBD1; clone_size: few; j_call: TRBJ1-5
cdr3_nt: TGTGCCGTGCAAAGGGGGCGGGATCAGCCCCAGCATTTT; cdr3_aa: CAVQRGRDQPQHF; v_call: TRBV10-3; d_call: TRBD1; clone_size: .; j_call: TRBJ1-5
cdr3_nt: TGTGCCAGCAGCCAATCCGGGACAGCTAATGAAAAACTGTTTTTT; cdr3_aa: CASSQSGTANEKLFF; v_call: TRBV3-1/TRBV3-2; d_call: TRBD1; clone_size: once; j_call: TRBJ1-4
cdr3_nt: TGTGCCAGCAGCTCATTCCTAGGGACAGCCAAAAACATTCAGTACTTC; cdr3_aa: CASSSFLGTAKNIQYF; v_call: TRBV5-5; d_call: .; clone_size: .; j_call: TRBJ2-4
cdr3_nt: TGTGCCAGCTCACCGACCCGGGTCGACACTGAAGCTTTCTTT; cdr3_aa: CASSPTRVDTEAFF; v_call: TRBV18; d_call: .; clone_size: .; j_call: TRBJ1-1
cdr3_nt: TGTGCCATCAGGCAACCAACTAATGAAAAACTGTTTTTT; cdr3_aa: CAIRQPTNEKLFF; v_call: TRBV10-3; d_call: .; clone_size: .; j_call: TRBJ1-4
cdr3_nt: TGCAGCGTTGAATACCTTAGCAGCAACACTGAAGCTTTCTTT; cdr3_aa: CSVEYLSSNTEAFF; v_call: TRBV29-1; d_call: .; clone_size: .; j_call: TRBJ1-1
cdr3_nt: TGTGCCAGCAGTTATTTGACTAGCACAGATACGCAGTATTTT; cdr3_aa: CASSYLTSTDTQYF; v_call: TRBV11-3; d_call: .; clone_size: .; j_call: TRBJ2-3
cdr3_nt: TGTGCCACCGAAGACCAGATCTATGGCTACACCTTC; cdr3_aa: CATEDQIYGYTF; v_call: TRBV24-1; d_call: .; clone_size: .; j_call: TRBJ1-2
cdr3_nt: TGCGCCAGATACATGCCGGGACAGGGGACCCTCGCTAACTATGGCTACACCTTC; cdr3_aa: CARYMPGQGTLANYGYTF; v_call: TRBV10-1; d_call: TRBD1; clone_size: .; j_call: TRBJ1-2
cdr3_nt: TGTGCCAGCAGTTTATCCCCTCTAGCGGGAGAAACCGGGGAGCTGTTTTTT; cdr3_aa: CASSLSPLAGETGELFF; v_call: TRBV27; d_call: TRBD2; clone_size: .; j_call: TRBJ2-2
cdr3_nt: TGCGCCAGCAGCCTAAGGACTAGCGGGAGTTACGAGCAGTACTTC; cdr3_aa: CASSLRTSGSYEQYF; v_call: TRBV4-1; d_call: TRBD2; clone_size: .; j_call: TRBJ2-7
cdr3_nt: TGTGCCAGTAGTGTGGGACAGTTCCCGACAGTAACTCCACCCCTCCACTTT; cdr3_aa: CASSVGQFPTVTPPLHF; v_call: TRBV19; d_call: TRBD1; clone_size: .; j_call: TRBJ1-6
cdr3_nt: TGCGCCAGCAGCCAAGACCCTCGAGATACGCAGTATTTT; cdr3_aa: CASSQDPRDTQYF; v_call: TRBV4-3; d_call: .; clone_size: .; j_call: TRBJ2-3
cdr3_nt: TGTGCCAGCAGCTTCCAATCTCCCCTTACTGAAGCTTTCTTT; cdr3_aa: CASSFQSPLTEAFF; v_call: TRBV7-9; d_call: .; clone_size: once; j_call: TRBJ1-1
cdr3_nt: TGCGCCAGCGCCAATTCTGACAGACACTATGGCTACACCTTC; cdr3_aa: CASANSDRHYGYTF; v_call: TRBV10-2; d_call: .; clone_size: .; j_call: TRBJ1-2
cdr3_nt: TGTGCCACCAGCAGAGACCTAAAAAGCGGGCCCAACGAGCAGTACTTC; cdr3_aa: CATSRDLKSGPNEQYF; v_call: TRBV15; d_call: .; clone_size: once; j_call: TRBJ2-7
cdr3_nt: TGTGCCATATTAAAAGGACAGGCGAACTATGGCTACACCTTC; cdr3_aa: CAILKGQANYGYTF; v_call: TRBV24-1; d_call: TRBD1; clone_size: .; j_call: TRBJ1-2
cdr3_nt: TGTGCCAGCAGCGAGGGAGGAGGACTAGCGGACGCTGTTGAGCAGTTCTTC; cdr3_aa: CASSEGGGLADAVEQFF; v_call: TRBV9; d_call: TRBD2; clone_size: .; j_call: TRBJ2-1
cdr3_nt: TGTGCCAGCAGCCAAGATCAGGCCTCATCGCGACCGGGACAGGGGAAGGGCTACACCTTC; cdr3_aa: CASSQDQASSRPGQGKGYTF; v_call: TRBV4-2; d_call: TRBD1; clone_size: .; j_call: TRBJ1-2
cdr3_nt: TGTGCCAGCACCTACAGATACAATGAGCAGTTCTTC; cdr3_aa: CASTYRYNEQFF; v_call: TRBV7-9; d_call: .; clone_size: .; j_call: TRBJ2-1
cdr3_nt: TGTGCCAGTAGTATTGGGCCGAGAGTGGCCGCTTTCTTT; cdr3_aa: CASSIGPRVAAFF; v_call: TRBV19; d_call: .; clone_size: .; j_call: TRBJ1-1
cdr3_nt: TGTGCCAGCTCACCACCGACACTGAACTATGGCTACACCTTC; cdr3_aa: CASSPPTLNYGYTF; v_call: TRBV18; d_call: .; clone_size: .; j_call: TRBJ1-2
cdr3_nt: TGTGCCAGCAGCCGCGGACACCAAGAGACCCAGTACTTC; cdr3_aa: CASSRGHQETQYF; v_call: TRBV7-2; d_call: .; clone_size: .; j_call: TRBJ2-5
cdr3_nt: TGTGCCAGCAGCCTAGCGGGGGGGCCGGGGGAGACCCAGTACTTC; cdr3_aa: CASSLAGGPGETQYF; v_call: TRBV6-2/TRBV6-3; d_call: TRBD2; clone_size: .; j_call: TRBJ2-5
cdr3_nt: TGTGCCAGCAGCCCAGCCGGTCATGAGCAGTTCTTC; cdr3_aa: CASSPAGHEQFF; v_call: TRBV3-1/TRBV3-2; d_call: .; clone_size: .; j_call: TRBJ2-1
cdr3_nt: TGTGCCAGCAGAAGGAGCGTTGGGAGTTTCTCCTACGAGCAGTACTTC; cdr3_aa: CASRRSVGSFSYEQYF; v_call: TRBV11-2; d_call: .; clone_size: .; j_call: TRBJ2-7
cdr3_nt: TGTGCCAGCAGCTCTTCTTTCCAGGGATCTCGGAAAGCTTTCTTT; cdr3_aa: CASSSSFQGSRKAFF; v_call: TRBV7-2; d_call: .; clone_size: .; j_call: TRBJ1-1
cdr3_nt: TGTGCCACCAGTGACCTCCGGACTAGCGGGCGATCCACAGATACGCAGTATTTT; cdr3_aa: CATSDLRTSGRSTDTQYF; v_call: TRBV24-1; d_call: TRBD2; clone_size: .; j_call: TRBJ2-3
cdr3_nt: TGTGCCATCAGTGAGTCGACAGGCCAGCCCCAGCATTTT; cdr3_aa: CAISESTGQPQHF; v_call: TRBV10-3; d_call: .; clone_size: .; j_call: TRBJ1-5